The clone carrying this T cell receptor (beta chain) has only a few counts. This record comes from a study of blood T cells in healthy people across ages. It was with a sample-barcoded 5' primer and a J-beta primer mix that a second PCR of roughly 6 to 12 cycles was run. TCRdb itself ran the 5' RACE reads through MiXCR, one entry per CDR3 protein. The sample holds 710,000 or so distinct CDR3 sequences; around a fifth are singletons and the top ten take about 22%. The CDR3 loop spans 15 amino acids. They isolated at least 6.5 million PBMCs from each sample. Total RNA extraction produced at least 5 micrograms (per sample) for the study.

Material for sequencing was blood. This chain links TRBV12-3 or TRBV12-4 with TRBJ2-7, with TRBD2 matching 9 bases. The better agreement between TRBJ2-5 and the DNA end casts doubt on the J call. The clonotype was recovered from a man between 65 and 80 years old in good health. The CDR3 bases are TGTGCCAGCAGTTTTCTAGCGGGGTTGAGAGAGACCCAGTACTTC. As protein: CASSFLAGLRETQYF.